These 20 T cell receptor beta chains came from one sample sequenced in a study of cytomegalovirus exposure and HLA in healthy donors. This PCR relied on a set of 60 Vbeta primers and 13 Jbeta primers. This table comes from immunoSEQ multiplex PCR, and its TCRdb copy is limited to in-frame clones, with some not included. The sample includes some 99,000 clones, around four fifths of them seen just once. The specimen sequenced was PBMCs. These receptors came from a man aged 35-49 years in good health and CMV-seronegative.

There are a few counts of this clone. The rearrangement joins TRBV6-1 to TRBJ2-1; D is undetermined. The CDR3 runs to 11 residues. V was clipped by 8 bases and J by 4 bases, with 6 bases between them. Germline values: CDR1 MNHNS, CDR2 SASEGT. The CDR3 DNA is TGTGCCAGCCAGAAATACAATGAGCAGTTCTTC. Protein product: CASQKYNEQFF.

A few counts support this clone. V gene TRBV30 combines with J gene TRBJ1-4; weak D call: TRBD1 (5 bases). The CDR3 runs to 15 residues. V was shortened by 5 bases and J by 3 bases, with 16 bases between the two germline ends. Germline loops: CDR1 GTSNPN, CDR2 SVGIG (reference sequence). The CDR3 sequence is CAWGSGFVPNEKLFF. The CDR3 region has the DNA TGTGCCTGGGGATCAGGGTTTGTGCCTAATGAAAAACTGTTTTTT.

In its sample, this clone was seen a few times. The chain uses TRBV5-6 and TRBJ2-7; D is perhaps TRBD2 (6 bases). The V end was cut by 4 bases, the J end by 1 base, with 6 bases between. This CDR3 has 12 amino acids. Per germline, CDR1 SGHDT and CDR2 YYEEEE. The CDR3 DNA reads as TGTGCCAGCAGCCGGGGGTCCTACGAGCAGTACTTC. This encodes CASSRGSYEQYF.

In this sample, this clone turned up a few times. An end of the junction does not agree with germline; a read error may underlie this. The chain carries TRBV7-9 and TRBJ1-5; D may be TRBD1 (5 bases). CDR3 length: 14 residues. Germline assignment: CDR1 SEHNR and CDR2 FQNEAQ (reference sequence). CDR3 sequence reads: CSSSLTAGRQPQHF. The DNA for the CDR3 is TGTTCCAGCAGCTTAACGGCAGGGAGGCAGCCCCAGCATTTT.

This clone was picked up one time. J is TRBJ2-2 and V is TRBV1; TRBD1 is the table's D call, not checked against the DNA. TRBV1 is listed as a pseudogene. This CDR3 contains 20 residues. The CDR3 is CTSSQDAGTGGLLHTGELFF. CDR3 nucleotides: TGCACCAGCAGCCAAGACGCCGGGACAGGGGGGCTTTTGCACACCGGGGAGCTGTTTTTT.

This rearrangement joins TRBV2 to TRBJ2-7, with no clear D. Germline V gives CDR1 SNHLY, CDR2 FYNNEI. Trimming removed 3 bases at V and 4 bases at J, with 7 bases between. CDR3 length equals 12 residues. The CDR3, as DNA: TGTGCCAGCAGTGAGTCTCTATACGAGCAGTACTTC. Translation gives CASSESLYEQYF.

J is TRBJ2-3 and V is TRBV15; 7 positions match TRBD1. Germline V lookup: CDR1 LNHNV, CDR2 YYDKDF (reference sequence). Trimming took 0 bases from V and 0 from J; bases not matched to a gene: 6. The CDR3 is made up of 17 amino acids. CDR3 bases: TGTGCCACCAGCAGAGACGTGAGGGGGCCGAGCACAGATACGCAGTATTTT. It yields the protein CATSRDVRGPSTDTQYF.

This clone has a single count. The chain joins TRBV28 to TRBJ1-2, with TRBD1 matching 7 bases. V shed 6 bases and J 8 bases; nucleotides not matched to a gene: 21. In germline, CDR1 is MDHEN, CDR2 SYDVKM. The CDR3 totals 17 residues. Written as DNA, the CDR3 is TGTGCCAGCAGGAGTAATCGGGGAGGCAGGGGGATCTGGGGCTACACCTTC. This gives the protein CASRSNRGGRGIWGYTF.

The chain has TRBV7-9 and TRBJ1-5; weak D call: TRBD1 (6 bases). The V and J ends lost 4 bases and 4 bases respectively, with 11 bases between them. The CDR3 has 14 residues. Germline V CDR1 and CDR2: SEHNR, FQNEAQ (reference sequence). CDR3 loop: CASSWEGTNQPQHF. The CDR3 DNA follows: TGTGCCAGCAGCTGGGAAGGGACAAATCAGCCCCAGCATTTT.

This clone was counted between two and nine times. This chain uses TRBV19 with TRBJ2-7; 8 nucleotides align to TRBD1. Germline CDR1 and CDR2: LNHDA and SQIVND (reference sequence). This CDR3 is 15 amino acids long. With 6 bases clipped from V and 2 bases from J, the junction kept 9 bases outside the gene matches. The CDR3 region is CASSPGRGLTYEQYF. CDR3 sequence (DNA): TGTGCCAGTAGCCCTGGCAGGGGGCTTACCTACGAGCAGTACTTC.

J is TRBJ2-1 and V is TRBV4-3, with D possibly matching TRBD1 (5 bases). The CDR3 has 13 residues. Trimming took off 2 bases at V and 9 bases at J, with 11 bases between the two ends. Per germline, CDR1 LGHNA and CDR2 YSLEER. As DNA, the CDR3 is TGCGCCAGCAGCCAATCTAAGCAGGGTGAGCAGTTCTTC. This gives the protein CASSQSKQGEQFF.

The chain is built from TRBV7-3 and TRBJ2-2; 11 bases are a match to TRBD2. This CDR3 region has 16 residues. Germline CDR1 reads SGHTA; CDR2 reads FQGTGA. V shed 5 bases, J shed 4 bases, and the junction held 6 bases outside the gene matches. As DNA, the CDR3 is TGTGCCAGCAGCACAGGACTAGCGGGCCCCACCGGGGAGCTGTTTTTT. Translated: CASSTGLAGPTGELFF.

The chain combines TRBV6-5 with TRBJ2-7, with 9 bases aligning to TRBD1. This CDR3 comprises 14 residues. Trimming at V came to 6 bases and at J to 7 bases, leaving 10 bases not matched to a gene. Per germline, CDR1 MNHEY and CDR2 SVGAGI. The CDR3: CASSAGTGWLEQYF. The CDR3 DNA reads TGTGCCAGCAGCGCCGGGACAGGGTGGTTGGAGCAGTACTTC.

This clone has a handful of counts. This chain connects TRBV4-3 to TRBJ2-7; 12 bases match TRBD1. Germline V lookup: CDR1 LGHNA, CDR2 YSLEER. The CDR3 is made up of 17 amino acids. The junction had 11 bases not matched to a gene; V was cut back by 2 bases and J by 6 bases. CDR3 region: CASSQNLPGTGGGEQYF. Written as DNA, the CDR3 is TGCGCCAGCAGCCAAAACCTTCCCGGGACAGGGGGCGGCGAGCAGTACTTC.

The chain is built from TRBV6-1 and TRBJ2-3, with TRBD2 matching 7 bases. The CDR3 runs 15 residues. Germline V gene data show CDR1 as MNHNS and CDR2 as SASEGT. After removal of 1 base from V and 2 bases from J, the junction contained 3 bases not matched to a gene. CDR3 amino acids: CASSEGTRHTDTQYF. In nucleotides, the CDR3 is TGTGCCAGCAGTGAAGGGACTAGACACACAGATACGCAGTATTTT.

The CDR3 DNA is TGTGCCAGCAGCTTAGGTTGGGGGGTTAATGAAAAACTGTTTTTT. Translated: CASSLGWGVNEKLFF. The chain uses TRBV7-2 and TRBJ1-4; weak D call: TRBD1 (5 bases). V was clipped by 1 base and J by 4 bases, with 10 bases between them. Germline loops: CDR1 SGHTA, CDR2 FQGNSA. CDR3 length: 15 amino acids.

J is TRBJ1-5 and V is TRBV5-8; 7 bases line up with TRBD1. Per germline, CDR1 SGHTS and CDR2 YDEGEE. The CDR3 runs 16 residues. V dropped 0 bases and J dropped 6; count of bases not matched to a gene: 9. Written as DNA, the CDR3 is TGTGCCAGCAGCTTGGAGGTGACAGGGTTCGGTCAGCCCCAGCATTTT. Amino acids: CASSLEVTGFGQPQHF. Full variable domain (rest looked up from reference TRBV5-8 and TRBJ1-5): EAGVTQSPTHLIKTRGQQATLRCSPISGHTSVYWYQQALGLGLQFLLWYDEGEERNRGNFPPRFSGRQFPNYSSELNVNALELEDSALYLCASSLEVTGFGQPQHFGDGTRLSIL.

The V and J genes are TRBV19 and TRBJ2-7, with 7 bases matching TRBD1. CDR1 is LNHDA and CDR2 is SQIVND in the germline V gene (reference sequence). V shed 4 bases, J shed 6 bases, and the junction held 9 bases outside the gene matches. The CDR3 spans 14 residues. CDR3 bases: TGTGCCAGTAGTACGTTCCGGGACAGCCCCGAGCAGTACTTC. It specifies CASSTFRDSPEQYF.

The chain combines TRBV21-1 with TRBJ2-3; the listed D gene, TRBD1, was not tested against the DNA. TRBV21-1 is an annotated pseudogene. The CDR3 sequence is 19 residues long. The CDR3: CASIEKGTGWPGRADTQYF. DNA for the CDR3: TGTGCCAGCATCGAAAAGGGGACAGGGTGGCCCGGACGTGCAGATACGCAGTATTTT.

This chain uses TRBV14 with TRBJ2-7, with 7 bases lining up with TRBD1. After removal of 6 bases from V and 6 bases from J, the junction contained 8 bases not matched to a gene. CDR3 length equals 13 residues. Germline V gives CDR1 SGHDN, CDR2 FVKESK. The CDR3 spells CASRETGLGEQYF. As DNA, the CDR3 is TGTGCCAGCAGAGAGACAGGGTTGGGCGAGCAGTACTTC.